This is a list of T cell receptor beta chains from one sample in a study of T cell repertoires in cytomegalovirus infection. TCRdb passed the reads through MiXCR, listing each CDR3 protein once. The sample includes hundreds of thousands of distinct CDR3 sequences, 32% of them seen just once. No cognate antigen is known for these TCRs. Specimen: cultured CD8+ T cells from PBMCs, collected from culture after CMV antigen stimulation. The receptors originated from a human donor in good health (CMV status not recorded). Some clones in this sample may be carry-over from other donors' samples. Both conserved end residues are part of each CDR3. A D gene is named only where the DNA matches it firmly. Expanded clones are given a class, and other clones once, few, many or no size at all.

cdr3_aa: CASSLRESHSPLHF; cdr3_nt: TGTGCCAGCAGTTTACGGGAATCCCATTCACCCCTCCACTTT; j_call: TRBJ1-6; d_call: -; v_call: TRBV27; clone_size: few
cdr3_aa: CASSLDRISGANVLTF; cdr3_nt: TGTGCCAGCAGCTTAGACAGGATCTCTGGGGCCAACGTCCTGACTTTC; j_call: TRBJ2-6; d_call: -; v_call: TRBV7-6; clone_size: -
cdr3_aa: CASRAGHHNYGYTF; cdr3_nt: TGTGCCAGCAGGGCGGGACACCATAACTATGGCTACACCTTC; j_call: TRBJ1-2; d_call: -; v_call: TRBV12-3/TRBV12-4; clone_size: few
cdr3_aa: CARSQAPGELFF; cdr3_nt: TGTGCCAGGTCCCAGGCCCCCGGGGAGCTGTTTTTT; j_call: TRBJ2-2; d_call: -; v_call: TRBV7-6; clone_size: -
cdr3_aa: CASSISVGGSRNTEAFF; cdr3_nt: TGTGCCAGTAGTATATCGGTCGGGGGATCGAGAAACACTGAAGCTTTCTTT; j_call: TRBJ1-1; d_call: -; v_call: TRBV19; clone_size: few
cdr3_aa: CASSQDRGGNSPLHF; cdr3_nt: TGCGCCAGCAGCCAAGATAGGGGGGGGAATTCACCCCTCCACTTT; j_call: TRBJ1-6; d_call: -; v_call: TRBV4-1; clone_size: once
cdr3_aa: CASSASVEGAAGYTF; cdr3_nt: TGTGCCAGCAGTGCCTCGGTTGAGGGGGCGGCCGGCTACACCTTC; j_call: TRBJ1-2; d_call: TRBD1; v_call: TRBV12-3/TRBV12-4; clone_size: few
cdr3_aa: CASSERQGAANVLTF; cdr3_nt: TGTGCCAGCAGCGAACGACAGGGGGCGGCCAACGTCCTGACTTTC; j_call: TRBJ2-6; d_call: TRBD1; v_call: TRBV7-6; clone_size: -
cdr3_aa: CAIEIAGSDRWVNTEAFF; cdr3_nt: TGTGCCATCGAGATAGCAGGGTCAGACCGGTGGGTGAACACTGAAGCTTTCTTT; j_call: TRBJ1-1; d_call: -; v_call: TRBV12-3/TRBV12-4; clone_size: few
cdr3_aa: CASSLSVSGYEQYF; cdr3_nt: TGTGCCAGCAGTTTGTCGGTTTCGGGGTACGAGCAGTACTTC; j_call: TRBJ2-7; d_call: -; v_call: TRBV27; clone_size: once
cdr3_aa: CASSPSGTGSVQQYF; cdr3_nt: TGTGCCAGCAGCCCTTCCGGGACAGGGTCGGTCCAGCAGTACTTC; j_call: TRBJ2-7; d_call: TRBD1; v_call: TRBV9; clone_size: -
cdr3_aa: CASSFGGTEVWNTEAFF; cdr3_nt: TGCGCCAGCAGCTTCGGCGGGACAGAGGTATGGAACACTGAAGCTTTCTTT; j_call: TRBJ1-1; d_call: TRBD1; v_call: TRBV5-1; clone_size: -
cdr3_aa: CASSQEGAPNEKLFF; cdr3_nt: TGTGCCAGCAGCCAAGAGGGGGCCCCTAATGAAAAACTGTTTTTT; j_call: TRBJ1-4; d_call: TRBD1; v_call: TRBV7-2; clone_size: -
cdr3_aa: CVSTGEAVMNTEAFF; cdr3_nt: TGTGTCAGCACTGGGGAGGCAGTTATGAACACTGAAGCTTTCTTT; j_call: TRBJ1-1; d_call: -; v_call: TRBV6-6; clone_size: -
cdr3_aa: CASSLALIGDTQYF; cdr3_nt: TGTGCCAGCAGCTTAGCCCTAATAGGGGATACGCAGTATTTT; j_call: TRBJ2-3; d_call: -; v_call: TRBV7-6; clone_size: few
cdr3_aa: CASSLVGGAYYNEQFF; cdr3_nt: TGTGCCAGCAGTTTAGTAGGGGGGGCGTATTACAATGAGCAGTTCTTC; j_call: TRBJ2-1; d_call: -; v_call: TRBV12-3/TRBV12-4; clone_size: few
cdr3_aa: CSARAPRQEPYGYTF; cdr3_nt: TGCAGTGCTAGAGCCCCAAGACAGGAGCCCTATGGCTACACCTTC; j_call: TRBJ1-2; d_call: -; v_call: TRBV20-1; clone_size: few
cdr3_aa: CASSPTGYSGETQYF; cdr3_nt: TGTGCCAGCAGCCCTACAGGGTACTCAGGAGAGACCCAGTACTTC; j_call: TRBJ2-5; d_call: -; v_call: TRBV7-6; clone_size: many